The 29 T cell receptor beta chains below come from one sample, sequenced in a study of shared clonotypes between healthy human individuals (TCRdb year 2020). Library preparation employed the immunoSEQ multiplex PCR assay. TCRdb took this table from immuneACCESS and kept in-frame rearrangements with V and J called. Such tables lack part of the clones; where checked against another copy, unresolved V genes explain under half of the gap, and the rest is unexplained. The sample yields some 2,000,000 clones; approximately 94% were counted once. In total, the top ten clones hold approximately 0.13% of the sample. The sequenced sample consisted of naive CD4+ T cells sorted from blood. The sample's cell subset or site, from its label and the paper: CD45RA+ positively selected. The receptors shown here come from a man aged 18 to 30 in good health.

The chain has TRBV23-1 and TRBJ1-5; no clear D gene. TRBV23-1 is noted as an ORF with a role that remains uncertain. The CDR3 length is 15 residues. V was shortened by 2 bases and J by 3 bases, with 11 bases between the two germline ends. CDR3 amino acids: CASSQPGSSNQPQHF. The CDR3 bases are TGCGCCAGCAGTCAACCCGGGTCTTCCAATCAGCCCCAGCATTTT.

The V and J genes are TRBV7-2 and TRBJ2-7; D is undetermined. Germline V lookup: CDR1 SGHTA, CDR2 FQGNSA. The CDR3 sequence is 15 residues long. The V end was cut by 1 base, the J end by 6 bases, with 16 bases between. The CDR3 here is CASSLEGIGPSEQYF. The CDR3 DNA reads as TGTGCCAGCAGCTTAGAAGGGATAGGTCCCTCCGAGCAGTACTTC.

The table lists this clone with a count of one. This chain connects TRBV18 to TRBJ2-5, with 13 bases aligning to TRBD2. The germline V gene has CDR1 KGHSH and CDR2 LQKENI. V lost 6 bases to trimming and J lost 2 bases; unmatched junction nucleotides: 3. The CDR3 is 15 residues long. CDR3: CASSRGLAGQETQYF. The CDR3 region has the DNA TGTGCCAGCTCCCGGGGACTAGCGGGGCAAGAGACCCAGTACTTC.

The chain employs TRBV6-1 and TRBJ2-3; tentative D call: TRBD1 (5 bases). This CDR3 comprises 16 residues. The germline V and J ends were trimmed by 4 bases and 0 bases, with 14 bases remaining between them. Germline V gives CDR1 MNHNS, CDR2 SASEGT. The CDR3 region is CASSASRQRSTDTQYF. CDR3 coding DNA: TGTGCCAGCAGTGCCTCTCGACAGCGAAGCACAGATACGCAGTATTTT.

The CDR3, as DNA: TGTGCCAGCAGTTTTAGGATAAACGCGAACACCGGGGAGCTGTTTTTT. This encodes CASSFRINANTGELFF. The V call is TRBV27, the J call TRBJ2-2; D gene uncertain. Between the trimmed V and J ends, which lost 3 bases and 0 bases, there was a span of 11 bases. Germline loops: CDR1 MNHEY, CDR2 SMNVEV (reference sequence). The CDR3 covers 16 residues.

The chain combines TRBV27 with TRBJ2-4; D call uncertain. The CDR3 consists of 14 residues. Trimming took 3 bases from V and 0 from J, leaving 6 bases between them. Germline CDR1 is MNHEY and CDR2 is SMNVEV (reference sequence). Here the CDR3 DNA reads TGTGCCAGCAGTTTGGGGATAGCCAAAAACATTCAGTACTTC. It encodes CASSLGIAKNIQYF.

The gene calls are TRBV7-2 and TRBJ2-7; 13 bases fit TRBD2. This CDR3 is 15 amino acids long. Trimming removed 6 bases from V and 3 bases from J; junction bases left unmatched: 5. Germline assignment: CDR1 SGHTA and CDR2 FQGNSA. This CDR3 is CASRGGLAGNYEQYF. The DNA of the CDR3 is TGTGCCAGCAGGGGGGGACTAGCGGGAAACTACGAGCAGTACTTC.

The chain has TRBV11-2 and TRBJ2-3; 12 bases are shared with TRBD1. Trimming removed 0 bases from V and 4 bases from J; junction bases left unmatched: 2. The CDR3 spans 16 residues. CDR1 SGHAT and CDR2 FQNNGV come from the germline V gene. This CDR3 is CASSLDGTGGADTQYF. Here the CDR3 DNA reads TGTGCCAGCAGCTTAGATGGGACAGGGGGCGCAGATACGCAGTATTTT.

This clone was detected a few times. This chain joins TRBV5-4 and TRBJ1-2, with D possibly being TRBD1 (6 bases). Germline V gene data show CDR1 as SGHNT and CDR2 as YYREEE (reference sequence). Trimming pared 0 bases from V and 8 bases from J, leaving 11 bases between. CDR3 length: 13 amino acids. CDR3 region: CASSLALGTGYTF. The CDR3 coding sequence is TGTGCCAGCAGCTTGGCCTTGGGGACAGGCTACACCTTC.

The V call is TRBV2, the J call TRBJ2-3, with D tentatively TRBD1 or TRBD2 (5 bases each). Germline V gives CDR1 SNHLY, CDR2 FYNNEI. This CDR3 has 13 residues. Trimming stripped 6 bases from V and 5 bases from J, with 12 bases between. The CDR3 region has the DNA TGTGCCAGCAGACGGGACGGCGGAGATACGCAGTATTTT. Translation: CASRRDGGDTQYF. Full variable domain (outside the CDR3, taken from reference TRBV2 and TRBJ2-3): EPEVTQTPSHQVTQMGQEVILRCVPISNHLYFYWYRQILGQKVEFLVSFYNNEISEKSEIFDDQFSVERPDGSNFTLKIRSTKLEDSAMYFCASRRDGGDTQYFGPGTRLTVL.

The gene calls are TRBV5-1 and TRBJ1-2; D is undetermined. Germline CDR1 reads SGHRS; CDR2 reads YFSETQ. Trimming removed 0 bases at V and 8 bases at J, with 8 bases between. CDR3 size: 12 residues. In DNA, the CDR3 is TGCGCCAGCAGCTTGGACTTGGGGGGCTACACCTTC. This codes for CASSLDLGGYTF.

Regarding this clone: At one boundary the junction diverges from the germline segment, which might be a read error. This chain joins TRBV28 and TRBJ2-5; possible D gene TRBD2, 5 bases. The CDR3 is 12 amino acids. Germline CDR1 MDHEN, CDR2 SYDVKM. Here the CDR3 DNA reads TGTGCCAGCAGTTCCGCCGCTGGGGAGCCCCACTTC. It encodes CASSSAAGEPHF.

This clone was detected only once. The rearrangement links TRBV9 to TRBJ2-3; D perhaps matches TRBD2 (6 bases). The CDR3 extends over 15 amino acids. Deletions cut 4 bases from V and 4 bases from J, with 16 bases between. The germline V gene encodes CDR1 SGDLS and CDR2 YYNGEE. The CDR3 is CASSTGTHNADTQYF. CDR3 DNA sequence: TGTGCCAGCAGCACCGGGACTCATAATGCAGATACGCAGTATTTT.

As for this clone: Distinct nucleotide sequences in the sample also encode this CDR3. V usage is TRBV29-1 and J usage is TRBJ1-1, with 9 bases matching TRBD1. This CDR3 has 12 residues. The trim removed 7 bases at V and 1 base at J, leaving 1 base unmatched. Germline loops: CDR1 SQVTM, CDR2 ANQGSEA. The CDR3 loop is CSGGQGNTEAFF. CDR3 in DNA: TGCAGCGGGGGACAGGGGAACACTGAAGCTTTCTTT.

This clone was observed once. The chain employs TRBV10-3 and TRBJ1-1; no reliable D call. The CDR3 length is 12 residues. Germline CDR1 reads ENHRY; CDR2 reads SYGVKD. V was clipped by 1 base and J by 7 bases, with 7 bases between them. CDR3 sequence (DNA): TGTGCCATCAGTGAGTGGACGGGTGAAGCTTTCTTT. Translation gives CAISEWTGEAFF.

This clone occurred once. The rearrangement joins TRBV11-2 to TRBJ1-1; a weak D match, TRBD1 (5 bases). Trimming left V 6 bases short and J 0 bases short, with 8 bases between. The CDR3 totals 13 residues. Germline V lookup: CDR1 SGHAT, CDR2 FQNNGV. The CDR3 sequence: CASRPTVNTEAFF. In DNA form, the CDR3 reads TGTGCCAGCAGGCCGACAGTGAACACTGAAGCTTTCTTT.

This CDR3 reads CASSFSGSETQYF. In DNA form, the CDR3 reads TGTGCCAGCAGCTTTAGCGGGAGTGAGACCCAGTACTTC. V usage is TRBV7-8 and J usage is TRBJ2-5; 9 nucleotides line up with TRBD2. Germline V gene lookup returns CDR1 SGHVS and CDR2 FQNEAQ. This CDR3 is built from 13 residues. V lost 3 bases, J lost 5 bases, and 1 base stayed unmatched.

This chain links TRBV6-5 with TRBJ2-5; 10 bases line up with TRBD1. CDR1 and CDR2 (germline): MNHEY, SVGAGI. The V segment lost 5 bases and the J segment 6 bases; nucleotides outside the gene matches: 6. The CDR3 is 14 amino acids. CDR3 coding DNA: TGTGCCAGCAGTATAGGACAGGGGGGGCAGACCCAGTACTTC. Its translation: CASSIGQGGQTQYF.

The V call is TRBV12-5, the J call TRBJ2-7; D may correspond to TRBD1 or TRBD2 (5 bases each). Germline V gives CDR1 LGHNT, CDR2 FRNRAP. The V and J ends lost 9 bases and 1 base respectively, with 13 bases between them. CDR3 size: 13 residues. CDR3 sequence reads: CASGTEASYEQYF. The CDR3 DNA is TGTGCTAGCGGGACGGAGGCGTCCTACGAGCAGTACTTC.

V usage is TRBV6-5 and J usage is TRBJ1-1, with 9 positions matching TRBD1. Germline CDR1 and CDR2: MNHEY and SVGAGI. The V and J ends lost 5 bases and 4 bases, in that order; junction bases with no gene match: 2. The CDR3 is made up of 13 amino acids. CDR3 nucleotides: TGTGCCAGCAGTCAGGGACAGGGCACTGAAGCTTTCTTT. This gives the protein CASSQGQGTEAFF.

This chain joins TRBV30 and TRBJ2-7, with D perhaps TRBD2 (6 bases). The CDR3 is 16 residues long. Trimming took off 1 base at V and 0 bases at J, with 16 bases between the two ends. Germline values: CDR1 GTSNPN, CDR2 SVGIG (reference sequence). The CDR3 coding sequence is TGTGCCTGGAGTGGCCTAGGCCGGGGGAGCTCCTACGAGCAGTACTTC. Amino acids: CAWSGLGRGSSYEQYF.

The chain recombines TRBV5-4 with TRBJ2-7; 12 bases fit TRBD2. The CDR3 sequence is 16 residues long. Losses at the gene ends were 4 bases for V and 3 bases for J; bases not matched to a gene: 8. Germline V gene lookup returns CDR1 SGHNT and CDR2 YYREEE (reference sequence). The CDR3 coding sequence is TGTGCCAGCAGCGGGATACTAGCGGGAGGACTCTACGAGCAGTACTTC. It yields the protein CASSGILAGGLYEQYF.

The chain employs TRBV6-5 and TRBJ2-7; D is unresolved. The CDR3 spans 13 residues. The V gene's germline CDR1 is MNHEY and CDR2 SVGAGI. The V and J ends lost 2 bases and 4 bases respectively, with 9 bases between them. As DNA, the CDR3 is TGTGCCAGCAGTTACGTCTGGGGTTACGAGCAGTACTTC. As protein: CASSYVWGYEQYF.

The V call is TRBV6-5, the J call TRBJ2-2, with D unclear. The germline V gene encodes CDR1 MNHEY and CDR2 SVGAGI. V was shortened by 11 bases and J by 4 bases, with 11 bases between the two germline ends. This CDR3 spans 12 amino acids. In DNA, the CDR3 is TGTGCCGCCCAAAAGGTCACCGGGGAGCTGTTTTTT. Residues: CAAQKVTGELFF.

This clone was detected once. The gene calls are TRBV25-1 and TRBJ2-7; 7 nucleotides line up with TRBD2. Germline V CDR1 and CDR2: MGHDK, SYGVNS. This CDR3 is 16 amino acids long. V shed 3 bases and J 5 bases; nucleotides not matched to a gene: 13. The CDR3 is CASSDPGGAGSNEQYF. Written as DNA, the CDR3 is TGTGCCAGCAGTGACCCCGGCGGAGCGGGATCCAACGAGCAGTACTTC.

CDR3 coding DNA: TGTGCCATCAGTGGCCGGACTAGCGGGGGGGCTGGCGGGGAGCTGTTTTTT. Its protein product is CAISGRTSGGAGGELFF. The V call is TRBV10-3, the J call TRBJ2-2, with 15 bases fitting TRBD2. Trimming removed 4 bases from V and 7 bases from J; junction bases left unmatched: 7. Germline values: CDR1 ENHRY, CDR2 SYGVKD. This CDR3 spans 17 amino acids.

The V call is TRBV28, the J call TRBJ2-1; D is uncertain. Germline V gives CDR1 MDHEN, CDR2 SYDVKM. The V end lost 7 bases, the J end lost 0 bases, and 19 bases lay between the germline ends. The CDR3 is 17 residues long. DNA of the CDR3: TGTGCCAGCACCGAAGCGAGAGCACCTAGCTCCTACAATGAGCAGTTCTTC. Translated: CASTEARAPSSYNEQFF.

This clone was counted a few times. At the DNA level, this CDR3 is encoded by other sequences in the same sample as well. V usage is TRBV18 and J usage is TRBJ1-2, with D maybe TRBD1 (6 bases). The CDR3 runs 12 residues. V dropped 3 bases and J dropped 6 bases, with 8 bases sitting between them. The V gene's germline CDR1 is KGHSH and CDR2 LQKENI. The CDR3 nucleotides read TGTGCCAGCTCACCTAACAGGGATGGCTACACCTTC. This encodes CASSPNRDGYTF.

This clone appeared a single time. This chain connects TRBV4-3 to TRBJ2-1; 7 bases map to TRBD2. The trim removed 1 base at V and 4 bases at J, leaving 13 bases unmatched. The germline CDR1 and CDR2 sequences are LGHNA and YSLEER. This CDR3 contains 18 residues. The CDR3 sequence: CASSQGRVGGAGYNEQFF. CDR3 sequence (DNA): TGCGCCAGCAGCCAAGGAAGGGTAGGAGGAGCGGGGTACAATGAGCAGTTCTTC.